This T cell receptor (beta chain) was profiled in a study of blood T cell repertoires in COVID-19. The overall study: COVID-19 samples from acute and convalescent phases originated in the United States, Italy and Spain. From T cells, B-cell-depleted T cells, or PBMCs came the material, which was cDNA or gDNA.

The length of the CDR3 is 17 residues. Trimming at V came to 1 base and at J to 8 bases, leaving 12 bases not matched to a gene. The V gene's germline CDR1 is SGHDT and CDR2 YYEEEE. In the authors' methods: Estimates of nucleated cell counts were drawn from the amplification of reference gene primers. The table came from immunoSEQ multiplex PCR; TCRdb's copy has only in-frame clones and leaves some out. V, J and clone size were drawn from that table, and D and trimming were deduced from the DNA. This table holds more than 250,000 clones, 70% to 90% found once. This sequence originates from a young man with active or convalescent COVID-19. This chain joins TRBV5-6 and TRBJ1-5; TRBD1 matches at 10 bases. The specimen sequenced was peripheral blood. The CDR3 here is CASSLFPGQGSLKPQHF. The CDR3 DNA reads TGTGCCAGCAGCTTGTTTCCGGGACAGGGGAGTTTAAAGCCCCAGCATTTT.